This T cell receptor (beta chain) was captured by sequencing in a study of tumor and adjacent non-tumor tissue in lung cancer. Study summary: Stage I to III disease affected 10 men and several women aged roughly 31 to 76.

TCRbeta libraries were built with three rounds of nested PCR, modified from ARM-PCR. Via MiXCR, TCRdb re-called the multiplex PCR reads, giving one row per CDR3 protein. The sample consists of over 100,000 distinct CDR3 sequences, around 80% of them appearing once. This sample's RNA came from whole unsorted tissue. Concerning this clonotype itself: Its antigen is still unknown. Since a much larger clone is just one base distant, this may be a read error.

Study findings and constraints: Tumor tissue had significantly higher TCR diversity than normal lung. Normal lung showed higher cumulative top 100 clone frequency than tumor. Patients with more diverse tumor TCRs had worse survival.

The clonotype comes from a woman aged 55-69 years with non-small cell lung cancer. Specimen: lung tumor tissue.

In DNA form, the CDR3 reads TGTGCCAGCAGTTACTCACGCCCCATCATGTACTCCTACGAGCAGTACTTC. Amino acids: CASSYSRPIMYSYEQYF. The chain combines TRBV6-5 with TRBJ2-7; D remains unclear. Germline CDR1 MNHEY, CDR2 SVGAGI. Trimming removed 0 bases from V and 0 bases from J, with 15 bases in between. CDR3 length: 17 amino acids.